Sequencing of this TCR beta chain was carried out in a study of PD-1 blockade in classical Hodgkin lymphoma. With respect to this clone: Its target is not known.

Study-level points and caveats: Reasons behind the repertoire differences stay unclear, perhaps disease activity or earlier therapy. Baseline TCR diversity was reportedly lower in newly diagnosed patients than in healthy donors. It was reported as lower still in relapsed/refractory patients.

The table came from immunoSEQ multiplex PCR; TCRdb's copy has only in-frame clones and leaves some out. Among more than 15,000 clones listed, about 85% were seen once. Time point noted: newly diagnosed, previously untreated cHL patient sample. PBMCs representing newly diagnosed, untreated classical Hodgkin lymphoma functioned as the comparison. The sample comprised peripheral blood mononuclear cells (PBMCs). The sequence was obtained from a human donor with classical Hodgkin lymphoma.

The DNA for the CDR3 is TGTGCCTGGAGTGTAGGTACGACTTTAAAGACCCAGTACTTC. This sequence encodes CAWSVGTTLKTQYF. V usage is TRBV30 and J usage is TRBJ2-5; D is undetermined. CDR3 length equals 14 residues. Germline V gives CDR1 GTSNPN, CDR2 SVGIG (reference sequence). V lost 0 bases to trimming and J lost 6 bases, with 14 bases between them.